This TCR beta chain was identified during a study of vaccination and CD4 T cells after COVID-19. Whole-study findings and limits: Convalescent patients' median share of reactive clones seen only post-vaccination was around 84%.

On this clonotype: The antigen remains undetermined. An end of the junction differs from the germline gene, which may be a read error.

The germline gives CDR1 SGHNT, CDR2 YENEEA. The CDR3 loop spans 13 amino acids. Sequencing of DNA taken from cultured CD4+ T cells relied on the Oncomine TCR Beta short-read assay. Via MiXCR, TCRdb re-called the PCR reads, giving one row per CDR3 protein. This table holds 15,000 to 20,000 distinct CDR3 sequences, 61% found once. Sample treatment: approximately nine-day PBMC culture with coronavirus spike peptide pools or control peptides (ViraFEST assay). Cells received half-medium changes with fresh IL-2 medium on days 3 and 7. The sequencing input was CD4+ T cells from blood, cultured in vitro. The TCR was taken from a human donor who had recovered from COVID-19. V and J are TRBV11-3 and TRBJ2-3, with unresolved D. Here the CDR3 DNA reads TGTGCCAGCAGCTTAGGACCCACATATACGCAGTATTTT. This translates into CASSLGPTYTQYF. The entire variable domain, with the rest obtained from reference TRBV11-3 and TRBJ2-3, is as follows: EAGVVQSPRYKIIEKKQPVAFWCNPISGHNTLYWYLQNLGQGPELLIRYENEEAVDDSQLPKDRFSAERLKGVDSTLKIQPAELGDSAVYLCASSLGPTYTQYFGPGTRLTVL.